This T cell receptor beta chain emerged from a study of cytomegalovirus exposure and HLA in healthy donors (TCRdb year 2017). About the full investigation: A later analysis indicated that the 120 or so validation repertoires were generated on the platform also employed for the approximately 700 repertoires of the first cohort. The study aimed to test whether cataloging public T cell receptors could reveal signatures of past pathogen exposure. In addition to the first cohort of 650 to 750 subjects, a separate validation cohort of approximately 120 different subjects was used. The study combined high-throughput TCR immunosequencing, statistical association of individual TCRs with disease status, and machine learning to predict cytomegalovirus infection status. The paper as a whole reports these results and caveats: A later analysis lacked HLA typing for the validation cohort, so it scored co-occurrence in that cohort across all 110 or so repertoires. Subsequent analysis determined that TCRs grouped into clusters in the first cohort also showed a tendency toward co-occurrence across the roughly 110 validation repertoires, and 94% of cluster scores exceeded 0. In vitro tests confirmed that a few of the cytomegalovirus-associated TCR beta chains recognize cytomegalovirus antigens. The study gave a list of 150 to 200 TCR beta chains associated with cytomegalovirus. Across donors, most TCR sequences were observed very rarely, whereas some public TCRs were present in many individuals. The authors suggested that the approach could potentially be extended to other disease states and immunological phenotypes. Cytomegalovirus status was reported to be diagnosed by the classifier with high specificity and sensitivity in both the original and validation cohorts.

The library was produced with the immunoSEQ multiplex PCR assay. The original pipeline was this. A statistical classification framework was developed to diagnose cytomegalovirus status using the catalog of TCR beta chain sequences. In its TCRdb copy, this immuneACCESS table keeps in-frame sequences only and misses some clones. Where compared with another copy, unresolved V genes explain less than half of these, and the others have no known cause. V and J calls and clone size are copied from that table; D and trimming were computed from the DNA. This sample is represented by approximately 100,000 clones; 87% of them were singletons. The top ten clones comprise around 6% of the sample. Concerning this clone itself: The antigen it recognizes is unknown. Base qualities are not recorded, but no much larger clone differs from it by a single base.

The donors belonged to the validation cohort of about 120 subjects, which was separate from the approximately 680-subject first cohort. Sequenced material: PBMCs. This receptor was identified in a man between 18 and 29 years old in good health and CMV-seropositive.

The encoded CDR3 is CASRQSLWESSTDTQYF. The sequenced DNA: TGTGCCAGCAGACAGAGCTTATGGGAGAGCAGCACAGATACGCAGTATTTT. The chain was built from TRBV2 and TRBJ2-3; the best D guess is TRBD2, with 5 bases matching. The germline V gene yields SNHLY for CDR1 and FYNNEI for CDR2. The junction carries 19 bases between V and J, which are trimmed by 6 bases and 0 bases respectively. Measured from the cysteine to the phenylalanine, the CDR3 is 17 residues long. CDR3 DNA is the only sequence kept; it has 51 bases, read in frame from the first base.